This entry lists 26 T cell receptor beta chains sequenced from one sample in a study of cytomegalovirus exposure and HLA in healthy donors. This table comes from immunoSEQ multiplex PCR, and its TCRdb copy is limited to in-frame clones, with some not included. The sample consists of more than 90,000 clones, less than 90% of them appearing once. Input material: PBMCs. The receptor set was obtained from a man aged 18 to 30 in good health and CMV-seropositive.

In its sample, this clone was seen once. The chain carries TRBV28 and TRBJ1-1, with D uncertain. The V end lost 3 bases, the J end lost 8 bases, and 13 bases lay between the germline ends. This CDR3 region has 13 residues. CDR1 and CDR2 from the germline V gene are MDHEN and SYDVKM. The DNA for the CDR3 is TGTGCCAGCAGTTTTCTGGAGGCCGGGGAAGCTTTCTTT. Translated, it gives CASSFLEAGEAFF.

The chain combines TRBV10-3 with TRBJ2-7; D gene ambiguous. CDR1 is ENHRY and CDR2 is SYGVKD in the germline V gene. This CDR3 has 14 amino acids. The ends were cut back, 3 bases at V and 7 bases at J, with 16 bases in the middle. CDR3 protein: CAISDERMVGEQYF. The CDR3 region has the DNA TGTGCCATCAGTGACGAGAGAATGGTTGGTGAGCAGTACTTC.

V gene TRBV20-1 combines with J gene TRBJ2-3, with 7 bases aligning to TRBD1. The germline gives CDR1 DFQATT, CDR2 SNEGSKA (reference sequence). The CDR3 loop spans 11 amino acids. V shed 5 bases, J shed 6 bases, and the junction held 2 bases outside the gene matches. The CDR3 sequence: CSARQGDTQYF. The CDR3 nucleotides read TGCAGTGCTCGACAGGGCGATACGCAGTATTTT.

The chain couples TRBV18 to TRBJ1-5; perhaps TRBD1 as D (6 bases). The CDR3 has 17 residues. The germline V gene encodes CDR1 KGHSH and CDR2 LQKENI. The V end lost 3 bases, the J end lost 4 bases, and 19 bases lay between the germline ends. This CDR3 reads CASSPRAGARENQPQHF. CDR3 nucleotides: TGTGCCAGCTCACCTAGGGCAGGGGCAAGGGAAAATCAGCCCCAGCATTTT.

The chain employs TRBV4-1 and TRBJ2-5; no reliable D call. Germline CDR1 and CDR2: MGHRA and YSYEKL. Trimming removed 0 bases from V and 6 bases from J, with 11 bases in between. This CDR3 region has 14 residues. CDR3 nucleotides: TGCGCCAGCAGCCAAGATTCAGTTCCCCAGACCCAGTACTTC. Translating it yields CASSQDSVPQTQYF.

This chain joins TRBV6-1 and TRBJ1-6, with no clear D. Trimming cost V 4 bases and J 9 bases, with 22 bases left between them. This CDR3 has 17 residues. Germline values: CDR1 MNHNS, CDR2 SASEGT. CDR3 sequence reads: CASSVDLPLLGGSPLHF. Written as DNA, the CDR3 is TGTGCCAGCAGTGTGGACCTCCCCCTCCTTGGAGGTTCACCCCTCCACTTT.

V is TRBV7-9 and J is TRBJ1-4; D may be TRBD1 (5 bases). Germline lookup yields CDR1 SEHNR and CDR2 FQNEAQ (reference sequence). V gave up 5 bases and J gave up 0 bases, with 13 bases separating them. This CDR3 has 16 residues. CDR3 loop: CASSARAGATNEKLFF. The CDR3 coding sequence is TGTGCCAGCAGCGCCAGGGCGGGGGCAACTAATGAAAAACTGTTTTTT. Looking up the rest from reference TRBV7-9 and TRBJ1-4 gives the full variable domain: DTGVSQNPRHKITKRGQNVTFRCDPISEHNRLYWYRQTLGQGPEFLTYFQNEAQLEKSRLLSDRFSAERPKGSFSTLEIQRTEQGDSAMYLCASSARAGATNEKLFFGSGTQLSVL.

The rearrangement joins TRBV9 to TRBJ2-1, with D possibly matching TRBD1 (6 bases). V lost 4 bases, J lost 8 bases, and 19 bases lay in between. The CDR3 contains 15 residues. The germline V gene encodes CDR1 SGDLS and CDR2 YYNGEE. The CDR3 loop reads CASSPRGTAGDEQFF. The CDR3 DNA is TGTGCCAGCAGCCCGAGAGGGACGGCAGGGGATGAGCAGTTCTTC.

This chain connects TRBV19 to TRBJ1-5, with 7 nucleotides matching TRBD1. Germline loops: CDR1 LNHDA, CDR2 SQIVND (reference sequence). The CDR3 sequence is 16 residues long. Germline trimming cut 4 bases from V and 0 bases from J; bases unmatched to any gene: 6. CDR3 nucleotide sequence: TGTGCCAGTAGTAGCCGGGACAGAAATAGCAATCAGCCCCAGCATTTT. This codes for CASSSRDRNSNQPQHF.

About this clone itself: Other DNA sequences in the sample encode the same CDR3. The chain recombines TRBV6-1 with TRBJ1-3; no firm D call. Per germline, CDR1 MNHNS and CDR2 SASEGT. Deletions cut 2 bases from V and 2 bases from J, with 7 bases between. CDR3 size: 14 residues. CDR3 DNA sequence: TGTGCCAGCAGTGAATCAGTTCCTGGAAACACCATATATTTT. It is translated as CASSESVPGNTIYF.

In this sample, this clone turned up once. The CDR3 DNA follows: TGTGCCAGCAGTTTACGGACAGGGTATTCGGATACGCAGTATTTT. Its translation is CASSLRTGYSDTQYF. This chain connects TRBV28 to TRBJ2-3; the match to TRBD1 covers 8 bases. CDR1 is MDHEN, CDR2 SYDVKM, per germline. The ends lost 2 bases at V and 6 bases at J; junction bases unmatched: 7. This CDR3 contains 15 residues.

V and J are TRBV5-6 and TRBJ1-1; tentative D call: TRBD1 (5 bases). The CDR3 sequence is 15 residues long. Trimming shortened V by 0 bases and J by 1 base, and 10 bases separated the two germline ends. The germline V gene has CDR1 SGHDT and CDR2 YYEEEE. The CDR3 bases are TGTGCCAGCAGCTTGGTTAGCAGGGCGAACACTGAAGCTTTCTTT. Translation: CASSLVSRANTEAFF.

The rearrangement joins TRBV30 to TRBJ1-5; D is perhaps TRBD1 (5 bases). The CDR3 totals 11 residues. Germline loops: CDR1 GTSNPN, CDR2 SVGIG (reference sequence). Trimming removed 2 bases at V and 11 bases at J, with 10 bases between. The CDR3 protein is CAWSLGEAQHF. The CDR3 DNA follows: TGTGCCTGGAGTTTGGGGGAGGCCCAGCATTTT.

The CDR3 DNA sequence: TGTGCCAGCTCACCAGCGCGGGGGAGCTACGAGCAGTACTTC. Protein sequence: CASSPARGSYEQYF. V gene TRBV18 combines with J gene TRBJ2-7; 7 bases align to TRBD2. CDR3 length equals 14 residues. The V and J ends lost 2 bases and 3 bases, in that order; junction bases with no gene match: 4. Germline V gene sequence: CDR1 KGHSH, CDR2 LQKENI.

V and J are TRBV5-1 and TRBJ1-1, with a weak D call TRBD1 (5 bases). V gave up 0 bases and J gave up 6 bases, with 9 bases separating them. This CDR3 is 13 amino acids long. CDR1 and CDR2 from the germline V gene are SGHRS and YFSETQ. The CDR3 spells CASSLVRDAEAFF. The CDR3 nucleotides are TGCGCCAGCAGCTTGGTCAGGGATGCTGAAGCTTTCTTT.

This chain connects TRBV7-2 to TRBJ2-2; TRBD1 is a possible D gene (5 bases). The length of the CDR3 is 15 residues. Between the trimmed V and J ends, which lost 4 bases and 6 bases, there was a span of 15 bases. Looked up from germline, CDR1 is SGHTA and CDR2 is FQGNSA. CDR3 region: CASSSRRGWAGELFF. CDR3 in DNA: TGTGCCAGCAGCTCCAGAAGGGGCTGGGCCGGGGAGCTGTTTTTT.

The chain recombines TRBV10-2 with TRBJ2-7; D is perhaps TRBD2 (6 bases). V was pared by 11 bases and J by 6 bases, with 26 bases between. The CDR3 contains 15 residues. Germline V lookup: CDR1 WSHSY, CDR2 SAAADI. CDR3 in DNA: TGCGCCTGTGAGGACGGGGGTTCTGGTCATGTCGAGCAGTACTTC. Residues: CACEDGGSGHVEQYF.

The chain recombines TRBV7-9 with TRBJ1-2; no clear D. Germline assignment: CDR1 SEHNR and CDR2 FQNEAQ (reference sequence). The V and J ends lost 4 bases and 0 bases respectively, with 3 bases between them. The CDR3 length is 12 residues. The CDR3 nucleotides read TGTGCCAGCAGCTCTTCTAACTATGGCTACACCTTC. It translates to CASSSSNYGYTF.

The CDR3 coding sequence is TGTGCCAGCTCACCAATGACAGGGTTTGAAGAGACCCAGTACTTC. It translates to CASSPMTGFEETQYF. V gene TRBV18 combines with J gene TRBJ2-5; 7 nucleotides align to TRBD1. Germline trimming cut 2 bases from V and 3 bases from J; bases unmatched to any gene: 6. Per germline, CDR1 KGHSH and CDR2 LQKENI. The CDR3 sequence is 15 residues long.

The chain carries TRBV5-1 and TRBJ1-3, with 7 positions matching TRBD1. Germline lookup yields CDR1 SGHRS and CDR2 YFSETQ. This CDR3 has 15 residues. V gave up 5 bases and J gave up 0 bases; unmatched junction bases: 5. The CDR3 nucleotides are TGCGCCAGCAGTCCCGGACAGGCCTCTGGAAACACCATATATTTT. It codes for CASSPGQASGNTIYF.

The V call is TRBV4-1, the J call TRBJ2-2, with D possibly TRBD1 on 5 matching bases. CDR1 and CDR2 (germline): MGHRA, YSYEKL. The CDR3 runs to 13 residues. V gave up 7 bases and J gave up 1 base, with 7 bases separating them. The CDR3 sequence is CASIDRNTGELFF. CDR3 in DNA: TGCGCCAGCATTGACAGGAACACCGGGGAGCTGTTTTTT.

V gene TRBV25-1 combines with J gene TRBJ1-4, with D tentatively TRBD1 (6 bases). Germline values: CDR1 MGHDK, CDR2 SYGVNS. The CDR3 consists of 13 residues. V was trimmed by 4 bases and J by 8 bases, leaving 11 bases between them. The CDR3 sequence is CASSGDIEEKLFF. In DNA form, the CDR3 reads TGTGCCAGCAGTGGGGACATCGAAGAAAAACTGTTTTTT.

The chain links TRBV6-1 to TRBJ2-6; no reliable D call. With 2 bases removed from V and 2 bases from J, the gap between germline ends came to 7 bases. Germline V gene lookup returns CDR1 MNHNS and CDR2 SASEGT. The CDR3 covers 15 residues. CDR3 DNA: TGTGCCAGCAGTGAACAGGTTACTGGGGCCAACGTCCTGACTTTC. Its translation: CASSEQVTGANVLTF.

This chain links TRBV27 with TRBJ1-1, with TRBD1 matching over 9 bases. Germline lookup yields CDR1 MNHEY and CDR2 SMNVEV (reference sequence). The junction had 2 bases not matched to a gene; V was cut back by 0 bases and J by 0 bases. The CDR3 runs 16 residues. The CDR3: CASSLSGQGMNTEAFF. CDR3 nucleotides: TGTGCCAGCAGTTTATCAGGACAGGGGATGAACACTGAAGCTTTCTTT.

The chain joins TRBV7-9 to TRBJ2-7, with a weak D call TRBD2 (6 bases). With 3 bases removed from V and 4 bases from J, the gap between germline ends came to 10 bases. The germline CDR1 and CDR2 sequences are SEHNR and FQNEAQ (reference sequence). This CDR3 contains 13 residues. The CDR3 region is CASSFSGQYEQYF. CDR3 bases: TGTGCCAGCAGCTTTAGCGGCCAGTACGAGCAGTACTTC.

CDR3 sequence (DNA): TGTGCCAGCAGCTTTGTGGGGAGGGGTAGTTGGGAGACCCAGTACTTC. Translated, it gives CASSFVGRGSWETQYF. The chain employs TRBV7-8 and TRBJ2-5, with TRBD2 matching 7 bases. Germline V gene data show CDR1 as SGHVS and CDR2 as FQNEAQ. V lost 3 bases, J lost 5 bases, and 12 bases stayed unmatched. CDR3 length: 16 amino acids. The whole variable domain, remainder taken from reference TRBV7-8 and TRBJ2-5, is GAGVSQSPRYKVAKRGQDVALRCDPISGHVSLFWYQQALGQGPEFLTYFQNEAQLDKSGLPSDRFFAERPEGSVSTLKIQRTQQEDSAVYLCASSFVGRGSWETQYFGPGTRLLVL.